These 11 T cell receptor beta chains were all obtained from the same sample, sequenced in a study of vaccination effects on CD4 cells after COVID-19. The repertoire was sequenced with immunoSEQ multiplex PCR; TCRdb's copy has only in-frame clones and lacks some. The sample contains under 55,000 clones, roughly 75% of which appear only once. Antigen-specific CD4+ T cells were expanded with viral peptide pools in the ViraFEST assay before sequencing. After around ten days in culture, the CD4+ T cells were isolated. From March to December 2020, the person had a SARS-CoV-2 infection that was confirmed by PCR. Their target antigens are unknown. This sample comprised CD4+ T cells from PBMCs cultured with a peptide pool, obtained before COVID-19 vaccination. These receptors came from a human donor who had a prior SARS-CoV-2 infection.

The V call is TRBV7-9, the J call TRBJ2-3; 7 positions agree with TRBD2. CDR3 length: 15 amino acids. Trimming at V came to 2 bases and at J to 2 bases, leaving 4 bases not matched to a gene. Germline CDR1 reads SEHNR; CDR2 reads FQNEAQ (reference sequence). The CDR3 sequence is CASSLYAGVTDTQYF. DNA of the CDR3: TGTGCCAGCAGCTTATATGCGGGGGTCACAGATACGCAGTATTTT.

The CDR3 DNA sequence: TGTGCCAGCAGTTTCACTCAGGGGGAAACCTACAATGAGCAGTTCTTC. It encodes CASSFTQGETYNEQFF. The chain carries TRBV7-8 and TRBJ2-1; TRBD1 agrees at 7 bases. From germline, CDR1 is SGHVS and CDR2 FQNEAQ. The CDR3 length is 16 residues. The J segment lost 2 bases and the V segment lost 6 bases, leaving 10 bases of the junction unmatched.

This chain uses TRBV19 with TRBJ1-5; the D gene is possibly TRBD1 (5 bases). V gave up 6 bases and J gave up 2 bases, with 17 bases separating them. CDR3 length: 16 residues. The germline V gene has CDR1 LNHDA and CDR2 SQIVND (reference sequence). Here the CDR3 reads CASRREGKFGNQPQHF. The CDR3 DNA reads as TGTGCCAGTAGGAGGGAGGGGAAATTCGGCAATCAGCCCCAGCATTTT. The entire variable domain, with the rest obtained from reference TRBV19 and TRBJ1-5, is as follows: DGGITQSPKYLFRKEGQNVTLSCEQNLNHDAMYWYRQDPGQGLRLIYYSQIVNDFQKGDIAEGYSVSREKKESFPLTVTSAQKNPTAFYLCASRREGKFGNQPQHFGDGTRLSIL.

This chain connects TRBV10-3 to TRBJ2-5; D is ambiguous. The ends were cut back, 8 bases at V and 1 base at J, with 14 bases in the middle. CDR3 length: 14 amino acids. Germline V lookup: CDR1 ENHRY, CDR2 SYGVKD. The CDR3 DNA is TGTGCCATCGCTAAAACTTTAGGCCAAGAGACCCAGTACTTC. It translates to CAIAKTLGQETQYF.

The chain has TRBV5-1 and TRBJ2-7; D could derive from TRBD1 or TRBD2 (6 bases each). With 0 bases removed from V and 0 bases from J, the gap between germline ends came to 13 bases. The CDR3 covers 16 residues. Per germline, CDR1 SGHRS and CDR2 YFSETQ. CDR3 loop: CASSLEGGHYSYEQYF. The CDR3 nucleotides are TGCGCCAGCAGCTTGGAGGGGGGCCATTACTCCTACGAGCAGTACTTC.

The chain joins TRBV7-6 to TRBJ1-4, with D uncertain. The CDR3 consists of 16 residues. Trimming took off 1 base at V and 11 bases at J, with 20 bases between the two ends. Germline V gene lookup returns CDR1 SGHVS and CDR2 FNYEAQ. The CDR3 is CASSLGPRRAKRKLFF. In DNA form, the CDR3 reads TGTGCCAGCAGCTTAGGGCCGAGGAGGGCCAAAAGGAAACTGTTTTTT. Supplemented by reference TRBV7-6 and TRBJ1-4, the full variable domain reads GAGVSQSPRYKVTKRGQDVALRCDPISGHVSLYWYRQALGQGPEFLTYFNYEAQQDKSGLPNDRFSAERPEGSISTLTIQRTEQRDSAMYRCASSLGPRRAKRKLFFGSGTQLSVL.

Only a few counts were recorded for this clone. This chain connects TRBV2 to TRBJ1-2; D gene uncertain. Looked up from germline, CDR1 is SNHLY and CDR2 is FYNNEI. CDR3 length: 13 amino acids. V lost 4 bases to trimming and J lost 4 bases, with 10 bases between them. CDR3 loop: CASSVKVSYGYTF. The DNA of the CDR3 is TGTGCCAGCAGTGTGAAGGTCAGCTATGGCTACACCTTC. Complete variable domain (other parts from reference TRBV2 and TRBJ1-2): EPEVTQTPSHQVTQMGQEVILRCVPISNHLYFYWYRQILGQKVEFLVSFYNNEISEKSEIFDDQFSVERPDGSNFTLKIRSTKLEDSAMYFCASSVKVSYGYTFGSGTRLTVV.

This clone came up a few times. The chain employs TRBV7-8 and TRBJ1-2; D may be TRBD1 (5 bases). V was shortened by 1 base and J by 5 bases, with 11 bases between the two germline ends. Looked up from germline, CDR1 is SGHVS and CDR2 is FQNEAQ. The CDR3 sequence is 14 residues long. CDR3 amino acids: CASSLVRQGYGYTF. The CDR3 coding sequence is TGTGCCAGCAGCTTAGTACGGCAGGGATATGGCTACACCTTC. Full variable domain (rest looked up from reference TRBV7-8 and TRBJ1-2): GAGVSQSPRYKVAKRGQDVALRCDPISGHVSLFWYQQALGQGPEFLTYFQNEAQLDKSGLPSDRFFAERPEGSVSTLKIQRTQQEDSAVYLCASSLVRQGYGYTFGSGTRLTVV.

The genes are TRBV27 and TRBJ2-2; D is undetermined. Germline CDR1 reads MNHEY; CDR2 reads SMNVEV (reference sequence). The CDR3 runs to 13 residues. V was clipped by 11 bases and J by 2 bases, with 12 bases between them. CDR3 nucleotide sequence: TGTGCCGAAGAGCAGAAAAACACCGGGGAGCTGTTTTTT. Residues: CAEEQKNTGELFF.

The chain combines TRBV30 with TRBJ2-2; D is uncertain. Trimming took off 0 bases at V and 7 bases at J, with 9 bases between the two ends. The CDR3 contains 13 residues. Germline V CDR1 and CDR2: GTSNPN, SVGIG (reference sequence). The CDR3 reads CAWSVISGGELFF. In DNA form, the CDR3 reads TGTGCCTGGAGTGTAATATCTGGCGGGGAGCTGTTTTTT.

This clone is judged medium-sized. This rearrangement joins TRBV30 to TRBJ2-3; D gene unclear. Trimming removed 2 bases from V and 5 bases from J, with 5 bases in between. The CDR3 has 11 amino acids. In germline, CDR1 is GTSNPN, CDR2 SVGIG (reference sequence). This CDR3 reads CAWSWGDTQYF. Written as DNA, the CDR3 is TGTGCCTGGAGTTGGGGAGATACGCAGTATTTT.